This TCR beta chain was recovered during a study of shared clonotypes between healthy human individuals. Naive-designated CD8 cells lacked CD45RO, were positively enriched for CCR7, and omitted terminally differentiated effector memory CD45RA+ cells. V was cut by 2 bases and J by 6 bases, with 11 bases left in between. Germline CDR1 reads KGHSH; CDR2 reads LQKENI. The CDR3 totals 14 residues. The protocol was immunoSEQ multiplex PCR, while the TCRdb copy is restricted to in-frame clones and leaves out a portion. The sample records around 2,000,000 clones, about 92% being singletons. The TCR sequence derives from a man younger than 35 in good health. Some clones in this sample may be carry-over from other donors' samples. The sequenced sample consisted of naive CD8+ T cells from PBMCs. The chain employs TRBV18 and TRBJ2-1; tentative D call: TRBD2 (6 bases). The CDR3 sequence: CASSPERGGNEQFF. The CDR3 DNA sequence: TGTGCCAGCTCACCAGAAAGGGGAGGCAATGAGCAGTTCTTC.